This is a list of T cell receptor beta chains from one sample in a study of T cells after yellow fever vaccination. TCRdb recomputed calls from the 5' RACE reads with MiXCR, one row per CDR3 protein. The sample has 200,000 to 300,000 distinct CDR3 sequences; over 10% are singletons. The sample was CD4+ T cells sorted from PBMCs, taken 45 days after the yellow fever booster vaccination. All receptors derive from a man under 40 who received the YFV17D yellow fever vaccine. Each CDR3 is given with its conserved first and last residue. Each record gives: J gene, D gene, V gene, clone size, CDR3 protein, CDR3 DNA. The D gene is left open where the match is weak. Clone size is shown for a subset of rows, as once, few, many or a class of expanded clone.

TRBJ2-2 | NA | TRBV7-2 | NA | CASSLAQGYTGELFF | TGTGCCAGCAGCTTAGCCCAGGGCTACACCGGGGAGCTGTTTTTT
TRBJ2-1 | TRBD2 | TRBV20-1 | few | CSARLAGVDEQFF | TGCAGTGCTAGACTAGCGGGAGTAGATGAGCAGTTCTTC
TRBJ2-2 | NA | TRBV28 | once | CASISRVGRRGSGELFF | TGTGCCAGCATCTCCAGGGTCGGCCGGAGGGGTTCCGGGGAGCTGTTTTTT
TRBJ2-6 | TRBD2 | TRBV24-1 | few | CATSDLRLAAFSGANVLTF | TGTGCCACCAGTGATCTGAGACTAGCGGCATTCTCTGGGGCCAACGTCCTGACTTTC
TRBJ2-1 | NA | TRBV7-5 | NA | CISVPEAVAGGSYNEQFF | NA
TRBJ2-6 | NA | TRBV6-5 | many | CASSYSRPGGANVLTF | TGTGCCAGCAGTTACTCGAGGCCGGGCGGGGCCAACGTCCTGACTTTC
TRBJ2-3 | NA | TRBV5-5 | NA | CASSFGWRQISTDTQYF | TGTGCCAGCAGCTTCGGTTGGAGACAGATAAGCACAGATACGCAGTATTTT
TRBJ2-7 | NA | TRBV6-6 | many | CASRFLGNYEQYF | TGTGCCAGCAGGTTTCTGGGGAACTACGAGCAGTACTTC
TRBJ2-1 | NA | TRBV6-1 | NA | CASLIGGGTSIYNEQFF | TGTGCCAGCTTAATAGGGGGCGGAACTAGCATCTACAATGAGCAGTTCTTC
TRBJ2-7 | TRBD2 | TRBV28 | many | CASKTVTSGPYEQYF | TGTGCCAGCAAAACAGTGACTAGCGGTCCCTACGAGCAGTACTTC
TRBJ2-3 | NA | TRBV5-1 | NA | CASSNAGRVTDTQYF | TGCGCCAGCAGCAACGCGGGCAGGGTCACAGATACGCAGTATTTT
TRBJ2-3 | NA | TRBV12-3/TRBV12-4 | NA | CASEAGSAQYF | TGTGCCAGCGAAGCAGGGTCCGCGCAGTATTTT
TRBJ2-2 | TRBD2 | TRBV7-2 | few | CASSTTAGKITGELFF | TGTGCCAGCAGCACCACAGCGGGAAAGATCACCGGGGAGCTGTTTTTT
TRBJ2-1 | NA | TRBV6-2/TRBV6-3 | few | CASKQGYSYNEQFF | TGTGCCAGCAAGCAGGGGTACTCCTACAATGAGCAGTTCTTC
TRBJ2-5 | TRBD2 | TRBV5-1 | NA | CASSFRAGVTETQYF | TGCGCCAGCAGCTTTCGAGCGGGAGTAACGGAGACCCAGTACTTC
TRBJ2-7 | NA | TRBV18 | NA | CASSPAPSSYEQYF | TGTGCCAGCTCACCGGCTCCAAGCTCCTACGAGCAGTACTTC
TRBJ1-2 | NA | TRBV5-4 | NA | CASSLAAGDGYTF | TGTGCCAGCAGCTTGGCGGCGGGCGACGGCTACACCTTC
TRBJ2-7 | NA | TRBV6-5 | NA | CASSYPGGYEQYF | TGTGCCAGCAGTTACCCAGGGGGGTACGAGCAGTACTTC
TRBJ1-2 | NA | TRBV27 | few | CASSMDSVYGYTF | TGTGCCAGCAGCATGGACAGTGTCTATGGCTACACCTTC
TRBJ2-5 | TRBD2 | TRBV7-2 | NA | CASRLGLAGRAETQYF | TGTGCCAGCAGACTCGGACTAGCGGGAAGGGCAGAGACCCAGTACTTC
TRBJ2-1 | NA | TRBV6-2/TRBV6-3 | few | CASRSSGNNEQFF | TGTGCCAGCAGGAGTAGCGGTAACAATGAGCAGTTCTTC
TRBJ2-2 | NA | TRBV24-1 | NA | CATSGPPTNTGELFF | TGTGCCACCAGTGGACCACCGACGAACACCGGGGAGCTGTTTTTT
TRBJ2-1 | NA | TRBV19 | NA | CASKYLRNYNEQFF | TGTGCCTCCAAGTACTTACGTAACTACAATGAGCAGTTCTTC
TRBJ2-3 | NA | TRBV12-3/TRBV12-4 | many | CASSPATDTQYF | TGTGCCAGCAGCCCAGCCACAGATACGCAGTATTTT
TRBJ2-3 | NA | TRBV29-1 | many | CSVDFGTDTQYF | TGCAGCGTTGATTTTGGGACAGATACGCAGTATTTT
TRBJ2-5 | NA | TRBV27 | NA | CASSFRAGTGETQYF | TGTGCCAGCAGTTTTCGTGCGGGAACCGGTGAGACCCAGTACTTC
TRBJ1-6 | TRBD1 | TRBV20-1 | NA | CCARVSNRGLDSPLHF | TGCTGTGCTAGAGTTTCTAACAGGGGGTTGGATTCACCCCTCCACTTT
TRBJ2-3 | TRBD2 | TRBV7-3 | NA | CASSSGLYTDTQYF | TGTGCCAGCAGCTCGGGACTATACACAGATACGCAGTATTTT
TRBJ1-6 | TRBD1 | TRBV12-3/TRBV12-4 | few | CASSLTGDNSPLHF | TGTGCCAGCAGCCTTACAGGGGATAATTCACCCCTCCACTTT
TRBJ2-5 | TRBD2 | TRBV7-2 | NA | CASSSSLAGGRGTQYF | TGTGCCAGCAGCTCATCTTTAGCGGGAGGCCGGGGTACCCAGTACTTC
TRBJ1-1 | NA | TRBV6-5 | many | CASNVGIEAFF | TGTGCCAGCAACGTAGGGATTGAAGCTTTCTTT
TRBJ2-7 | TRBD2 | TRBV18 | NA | CASSPFDIATSGIDEQYF | TGTGCCAGCTCACCTTTTGATATCGCGACTAGCGGGATCGATGAGCAGTACTTC
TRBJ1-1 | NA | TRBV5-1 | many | CASSLALGNTEAFF | TGCGCCAGCAGCTTGGCGCTGGGGAACACTGAAGCTTTCTTT
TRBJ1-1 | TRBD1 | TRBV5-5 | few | CASSSFPGGSAFF | TGTGCCAGCAGCTCGTTTCCAGGGGGCAGTGCTTTCTTT
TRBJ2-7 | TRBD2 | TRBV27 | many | CASSGRLAGNSYEQYF | TGTGCCAGCAGTGGGAGACTAGCGGGAAATTCCTACGAGCAGTACTTC
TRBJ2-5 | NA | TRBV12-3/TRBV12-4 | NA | CASSPNRETQYF | TGTGCCAGCAGCCCTAACAGGGAGACCCAGTACTTC
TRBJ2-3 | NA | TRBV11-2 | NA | CASSLEGSGVWGDTQYF | TGTGCCAGCAGCTTAGAAGGTTCGGGAGTCTGGGGAGATACGCAGTATTTT
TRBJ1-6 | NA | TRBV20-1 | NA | CSARWGDQSPLHF | TGCAGTGCTCGATGGGGGGATCAGTCACCCCTCCACTTT
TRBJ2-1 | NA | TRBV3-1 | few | CASSLRADEQFF | TGTGCCAGCAGTTTACGAGCGGACGAGCAGTTCTTC
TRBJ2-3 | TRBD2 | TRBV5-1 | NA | CASSLELAGESQYF | TGCGCCAGCAGCTTGGAGCTAGCGGGAGAGTCGCAGTATTTT